This T cell receptor (beta chain) comes out of a study of metastatic and nonmetastatic thyroid tumors. Overall study context: The authors compared repertoires across blood and tumor or nodule tissue from malignant and benign thyroid patients.

Before thyroid surgery, none of the patients had received any treatment. Germline CDR1 and CDR2: LGHDT and YNNKEL (reference sequence). Losses at the gene ends were 5 bases for V and 2 bases for J; bases not matched to a gene: 11. The CDR3 runs to 16 residues. Many counts were recorded for this clone. Its antigen is still unknown. The study, taken as a whole, reports: Compared with benign nodules, malignant thyroid tumors were reported to have significantly higher TCR beta diversity in both blood and tumor.

In the source study's methods: Using the CDR3 differences seen across clinicopathological groups, the authors built a distant-metastasis classifier for papillary thyroid cancer, which was meant to discriminate distant-metastatic patients. TCRdb called clones again from the PCR reads with MiXCR. In this record, the V and J calls reflect TCRdb's handling and not the investigators' own analysis. Among 50,000 to 65,000 clones listed, approximately 17% were seen once. The chain links TRBV3-1 to TRBJ2-7; 8 bases agree with TRBD2. The sequencing input was blood. The source is a female donor with papillary thyroid cancer or a benign thyroid nodule (not recorded which). Some clones in this sample may be carry-over from other donors' samples. CDR3 sequence: CASSSGGTSRTYEQYF. The CDR3 region has the DNA TGTGCCAGCAGCTCAGGTGGGACTAGTCGAACCTACGAGCAGTACTTC.